This record concerns one TCR beta chain sequence. What it recognizes is unknown. Produced via immunoSEQ multiplex PCR; TCRdb's table is partial and in-frame only. This table holds about 150,000 clones, less than 90% found once. The data were obtained in a study of T cell responses to AZD1222 COVID-19 vaccine. V gave up 3 bases and J gave up 6 bases, with 7 bases separating them. The germline V gene encodes CDR1 LGHDT and CDR2 YNNKEL (reference sequence). The CDR3 is made up of 12 amino acids. Notes on the study in general: All repertoire sampling was performed exclusively after the peak T cell response.

The TCR sequence derives from an adult in good health. This chain connects TRBV3-1 (or the pseudogene TRBV3-2) to TRBJ2-3, with D unresolved. The sample consisted of peripheral blood, taken on day 0 of MenACWY control vaccination. The CDR3, as DNA: TGTGCCAGCAGCCACCGCAGGGATACGCAGTATTTT. The encoded protein is CASSHRRDTQYF.